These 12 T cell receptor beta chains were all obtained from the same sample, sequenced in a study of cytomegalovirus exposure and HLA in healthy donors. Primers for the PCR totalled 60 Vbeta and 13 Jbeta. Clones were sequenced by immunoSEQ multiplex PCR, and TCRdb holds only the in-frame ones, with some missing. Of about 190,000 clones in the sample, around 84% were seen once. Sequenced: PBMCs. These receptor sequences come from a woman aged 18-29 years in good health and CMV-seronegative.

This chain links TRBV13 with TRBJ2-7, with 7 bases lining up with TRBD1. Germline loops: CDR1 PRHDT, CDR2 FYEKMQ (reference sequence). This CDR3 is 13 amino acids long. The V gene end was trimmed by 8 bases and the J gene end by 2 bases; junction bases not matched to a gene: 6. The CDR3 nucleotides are TGTGCCAGCGCCGGGGACAGCGCCTACGAGCAGTACTTC. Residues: CASAGDSAYEQYF.

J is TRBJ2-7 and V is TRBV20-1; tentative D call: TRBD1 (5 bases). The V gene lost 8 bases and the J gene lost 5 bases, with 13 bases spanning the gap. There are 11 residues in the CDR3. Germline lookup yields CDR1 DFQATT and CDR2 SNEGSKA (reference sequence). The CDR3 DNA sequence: TGCAGTCAAGGGGTTCGGGACGAGCAGTACTTC. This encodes CSQGVRDEQYF.

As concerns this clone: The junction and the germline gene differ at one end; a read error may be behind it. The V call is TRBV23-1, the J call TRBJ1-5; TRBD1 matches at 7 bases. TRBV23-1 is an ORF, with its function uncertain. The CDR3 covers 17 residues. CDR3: CASSQSTTGNGNQPQHF. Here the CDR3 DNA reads TGCGCCAGCAGCCAATCCACGACAGGGAATGGCAATCAGCCCCAGCATTTT.

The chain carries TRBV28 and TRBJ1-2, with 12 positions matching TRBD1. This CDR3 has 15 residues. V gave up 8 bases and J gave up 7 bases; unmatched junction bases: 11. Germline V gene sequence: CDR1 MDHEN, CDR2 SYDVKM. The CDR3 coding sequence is TGTGCCAGCCGTGTTGGGGGACAGGGGGCCTCTGGCTACACCTTC. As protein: CASRVGGQGASGYTF.

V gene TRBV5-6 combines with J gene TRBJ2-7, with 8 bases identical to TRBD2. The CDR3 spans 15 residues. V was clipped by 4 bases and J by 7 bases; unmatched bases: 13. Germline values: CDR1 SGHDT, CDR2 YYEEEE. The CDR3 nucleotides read TGTGCCAGCAGCGTGGGGCTAGCGGGCTACTCTGAGCAGTACTTC. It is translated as CASSVGLAGYSEQYF.

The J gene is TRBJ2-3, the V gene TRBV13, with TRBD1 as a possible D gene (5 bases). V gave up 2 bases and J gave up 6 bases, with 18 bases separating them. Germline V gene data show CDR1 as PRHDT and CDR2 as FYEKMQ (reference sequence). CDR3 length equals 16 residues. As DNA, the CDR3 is TGTGCCAGCAGCTTAAAGGCAGGGCACACTTACGATACGCAGTATTTT. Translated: CASSLKAGHTYDTQYF. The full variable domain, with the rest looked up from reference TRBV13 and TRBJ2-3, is AAGVIQSPRHLIKEKRETATLKCYPIPRHDTVYWYQQGPGQDPQFLISFYEKMQSDKGSIPDRFSAQQFSDYHSELNMSSLELGDSALYFCASSLKAGHTYDTQYFGPGTRLTVL.

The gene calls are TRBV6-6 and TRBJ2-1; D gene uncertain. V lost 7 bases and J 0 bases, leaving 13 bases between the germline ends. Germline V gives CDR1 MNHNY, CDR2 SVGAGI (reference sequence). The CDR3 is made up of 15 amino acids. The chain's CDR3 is CASILNRDSYNEQFF. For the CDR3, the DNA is TGTGCCAGCATCCTAAACAGAGACTCCTACAATGAGCAGTTCTTC.

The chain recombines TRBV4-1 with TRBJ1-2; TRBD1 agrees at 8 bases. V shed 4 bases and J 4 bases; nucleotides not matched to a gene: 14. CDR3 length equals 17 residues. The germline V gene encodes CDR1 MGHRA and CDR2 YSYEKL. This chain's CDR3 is CASSPQGAQNRGYGYTF. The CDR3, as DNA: TGCGCCAGCAGCCCCCAGGGGGCCCAAAACCGGGGCTATGGCTACACCTTC.

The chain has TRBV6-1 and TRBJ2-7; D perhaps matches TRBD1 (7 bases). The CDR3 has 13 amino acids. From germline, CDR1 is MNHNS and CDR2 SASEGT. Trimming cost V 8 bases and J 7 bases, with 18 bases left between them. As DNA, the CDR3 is TGTGCCAGCCTGAAGGCAGGGGGAGGAGAGCAGTACTTC. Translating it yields CASLKAGGGEQYF.

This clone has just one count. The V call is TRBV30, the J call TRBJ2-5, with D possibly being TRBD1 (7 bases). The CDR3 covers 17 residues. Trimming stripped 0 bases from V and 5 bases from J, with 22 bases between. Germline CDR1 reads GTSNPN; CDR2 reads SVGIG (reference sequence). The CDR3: CAWSVGGGGGFGETQYF. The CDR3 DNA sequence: TGTGCCTGGAGTGTAGGGGGCGGAGGGGGCTTTGGGGAGACCCAGTACTTC.

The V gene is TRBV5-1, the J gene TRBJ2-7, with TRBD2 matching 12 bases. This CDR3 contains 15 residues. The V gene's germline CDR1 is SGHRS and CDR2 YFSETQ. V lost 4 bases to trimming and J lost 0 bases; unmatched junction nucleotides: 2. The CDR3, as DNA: TGCGCCAGCAGCGTGGGACTAGCGGGCTCCTACGAGCAGTACGTC. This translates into CASSVGLAGSYEQYV.

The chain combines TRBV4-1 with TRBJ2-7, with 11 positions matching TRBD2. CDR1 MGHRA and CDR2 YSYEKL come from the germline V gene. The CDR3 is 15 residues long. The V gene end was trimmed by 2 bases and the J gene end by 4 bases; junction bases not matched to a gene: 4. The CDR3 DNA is TGCGCCAGCAGCCAAATAGCGGGAGGGAAGTACGAGCAGTACTTC. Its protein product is CASSQIAGGKYEQYF.